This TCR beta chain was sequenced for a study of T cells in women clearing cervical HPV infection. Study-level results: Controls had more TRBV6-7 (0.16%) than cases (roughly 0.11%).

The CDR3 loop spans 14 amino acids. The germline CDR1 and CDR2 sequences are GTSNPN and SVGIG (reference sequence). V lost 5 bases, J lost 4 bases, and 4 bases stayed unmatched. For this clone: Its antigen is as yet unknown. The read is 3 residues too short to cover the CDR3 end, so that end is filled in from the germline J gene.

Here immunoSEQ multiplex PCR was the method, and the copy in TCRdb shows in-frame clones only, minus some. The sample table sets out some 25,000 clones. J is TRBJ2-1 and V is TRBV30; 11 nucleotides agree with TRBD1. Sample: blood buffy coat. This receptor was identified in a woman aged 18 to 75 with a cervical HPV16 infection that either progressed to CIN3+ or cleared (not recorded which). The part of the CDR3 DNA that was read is TGTGCCTGGGGTGGACAGGGGGCATACAATGAG. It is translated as CAWGGQGAYNE. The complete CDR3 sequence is CAWGGQGAYNEQFF.